The 18 T cell receptor beta chains listed next were all sequenced from one sample in a study of T cells in women clearing cervical HPV infection. The repertoire was sequenced with immunoSEQ multiplex PCR; TCRdb's copy has only in-frame clones and lacks some. The sample data list about 24,000 clones. The sequencing sample was made of blood buffy coat. The receptor set was obtained from a woman aged 18-69 years with a cervical HPV16 infection that either progressed to CIN3+ or cleared (not recorded which).

Notes on this clone: The read stops 3 residues short of the end of the CDR3; the missing end is completed from the germline J gene. This rearrangement joins TRBV5-5 to TRBJ1-3, with a weak D call TRBD1 (6 bases). The CDR3 has 15 amino acids. The V and J ends lost 4 bases and 0 bases respectively, with 11 bases between them. The germline V gene has CDR1 SGHKS and CDR2 YYEKEE (reference sequence). This CDR3 is CASSDTGSSGNTIYF. The sequenced part of the CDR3 DNA is TGTGCCAGCAGCGATACAGGGTCCTCTGGAAACACC. Variable domain in full (rest from reference TRBV5-5 and TRBJ1-3): DAGVTQSPTHLIKTRGQQVTLRCSPISGHKSVSWYQQVLGQGPQFIFQYYEKEERGRGNFPDRFSARQFPNYSSELNVNALLLGDSALYLCASSDTGSSGNTIYFGEGSWLTVV.

As regards this clone: The CDR3 goes on 3 residues after the read ends, and that part is filled in from the germline J gene. The chain has TRBV5-1 and TRBJ2-7; D may be TRBD1 (6 bases). The CDR3 loop spans 14 amino acids. The V end was cut by 2 bases, the J end by 0 bases, with 9 bases between. Germline CDR1 and CDR2: SGHRS and YFSETQ. The covered CDR3 bases are TGCGCCAGCAGCTTCCGGGACAACTCCTACGAG. This translates into CASSFRDNSYE. The complete CDR3 reads CASSFRDNSYEQYF. Variable domain in full (rest from reference TRBV5-1 and TRBJ2-7): KAGVTQTPRYLIKTRGQQVTLSCSPISGHRSVSWYQQTPGQGLQFLFEYFSETQRNKGNFPGRFSGRQFSNSRSEMNVSTLELGDSALYLCASSFRDNSYEQYFGPGTRLTVT.

As for this clone: Read sequence stops 3 residues before the CDR3 end, and the germline J gene provides the missing end. The rearrangement uses TRBV5-8 and TRBJ2-1; 8 bases agree with TRBD2. Trimming removed 3 bases from V and 7 bases from J; junction bases left unmatched: 9. The CDR3 has 15 amino acids. Germline V gives CDR1 SGHTS, CDR2 YDEGEE. The CDR3 loop is CASSSGTSEWNEQFF. CDR3 bases read: TGTGCCAGCAGCTCCGGGACTAGTGAGTGGAATGAG.

In the case of this clone: The read comes to an end 3 residues before the CDR3 does, leaving the germline J gene to fill in the end. This chain connects TRBV24-1 to TRBJ2-2; the D is unclear. Trimming pared 9 bases from V and 3 bases from J, leaving 13 bases between. The CDR3 spans 14 residues. Germline loops: CDR1 KGHDR, CDR2 SFDVKD. The part of the CDR3 DNA that was read is TGTGCCACCGCGGCCCTATCGGACACCGGGGAG. Translated, it gives CATAALSDTGE. The whole CDR3 sequence is CATAALSDTGELFF.

The CDR3 is CASSLHKETEAFF. The sequenced CDR3 bases are TGTGCCAGCAGCTTACACAAAGAGACTGAA. The chain combines TRBV11-3 with TRBJ1-1; D is ambiguous. The CDR3 goes on 3 residues after the read ends, and that part is filled in from the germline J gene. Germline values: CDR1 SGHNT, CDR2 YENEEA. Trimming took off 2 bases at V and 5 bases at J, with 9 bases between the two ends. The CDR3 has 13 residues.

Regarding this clone: The read ends 3 residues early relative to the CDR3; the germline J gene fills the gap. V is TRBV7-7 and J is TRBJ2-2, with 8 nucleotides matching TRBD2. The J segment lost 5 bases and the V segment lost 5 bases, leaving 10 bases of the junction unmatched. The CDR3 length is 16 residues. CDR1 SSHAT and CDR2 FNYEAQ come from the germline V gene (reference sequence). The CDR3 sequence is CASSRPAGEGTGELFF. The DNA read from the CDR3 is TGTGCCAGCAGCCGCCCAGCGGGAGAGGGTACCGGGGAG. The full variable domain, with the rest looked up from reference TRBV7-7 and TRBJ2-2, is GAGVSQSPRYKVTKRGQDVTLRCDPISSHATLYWYQQALGQGPEFLTYFNYEAQPDKSGLPSDRFSAERPEGSISTLTIQRTEQRDSAMYRCASSRPAGEGTGELFFGEGSRLTVL.

In regard to this clone: From the germline J gene comes the end of the CDR3, since the read stops 3 residues before it. This sequence joins TRBV20-1 and TRBJ2-3, with TRBD1 matching 9 bases. The CDR3 is 14 amino acids. Germline V lookup: CDR1 DFQATT, CDR2 SNEGSKA (reference sequence). CDR3 loop: CSARGDREFLPQYF. The CDR3 DNA, read in part, is TGCAGTGCTAGAGGGGACAGGGAGTTTCTACCG.

Worth noting for this clone: Read coverage stops 3 residues before the CDR3 terminus; the germline J gene supplies the remainder. This chain connects TRBV7-9 to TRBJ1-2; TRBD1 might be the D (5 bases). Germline V gives CDR1 SEHNR, CDR2 FQNEAQ (reference sequence). The CDR3 sequence is 13 residues long. The sequenced part of the CDR3 DNA is TGTGCCAGCAGCTCATTGACAGCCTACGAC. Protein product: CASSSLTAYD. The full CDR3 protein is CASSSLTAYDYTF.

The CDR3 sequence: CASSLIAGGDTGELFF. The sequenced part of the CDR3 DNA is TGTGCCAGCAGCTTAATAGCGGGAGGAGACACCGGGGAG. The V call is TRBV7-3, the J call TRBJ2-2, with 10 bases that match TRBD2. The CDR3 end falls 3 residues outside the read, so it is completed with the germline J gene. Germline trimming cut 1 base from V and 3 bases from J; bases unmatched to any gene: 2. This CDR3 spans 16 amino acids. The germline CDR1 and CDR2 sequences are SGHTA and FQGTGA. Filled out from reference TRBV7-3 and TRBJ2-2, the complete variable domain reads GAGVSQTPSNKVTEKGKYVELRCDPISGHTALYWYRQSLGQGPEFLIYFQGTGAADDSGLPNDRFFAVRPEGSVSTLKIQRTERGDSAVYLCASSLIAGGDTGELFFGEGSRLTVL.

The covered CDR3 bases are TGTGCCAGCAGTGAAACCTACTCCGAG. It is translated as CASSETYSE. The CDR3 reads in full as CASSETYSEQYF. V and J are TRBV25-1 and TRBJ2-7; no clear D. The read terminates 3 residues before the CDR3 end, so the remaining end is supplied by the germline J gene. CDR1 and CDR2 (germline): MGHDK, SYGVNS. There are 12 residues in the CDR3. Trimming cost V 2 bases and J 6 bases, with 8 bases left between them.

The CDR3 sequence: CASSIPGFIQPQYF. The sequenced part of the CDR3 DNA is TGTGCCAGTAGTATCCCCGGGTTTATCCAGCCG. The V call is TRBV19, the J call TRBJ2-3; no reliable D call. The read ends 3 residues shy of where the CDR3 ends; the end is completed using the germline J gene. CDR1 and CDR2 from the germline V gene are LNHDA and SQIVND (reference sequence). The CDR3 consists of 14 residues.

Worth noting for this clone: Read data end 3 residues before the CDR3 end; the end is taken from the germline J gene. This chain joins TRBV19 and TRBJ2-7; 8 bases map to TRBD2. V lost 4 bases to trimming and J lost 0 bases; unmatched junction nucleotides: 8. From germline, CDR1 is LNHDA and CDR2 SQIVND (reference sequence). The CDR3 is made up of 16 amino acids. The sequenced CDR3 bases are TGTGCCAGTAGTACCCTCCGGCGGGGGGTCTCCTACGAG. Its protein product is CASSTLRRGVSYE. The whole CDR3 region reads CASSTLRRGVSYEQYF.

In the case of this clone: A junction end diverges from the germline sequence, so it may reflect a read error. The read terminates 3 residues ahead of where the CDR3 ends, so the germline J gene completes it. The chain is built from TRBV2 and TRBJ2-1; D not resolved. Per the germline V gene, CDR1 is SNHLY and CDR2 is FYNNEI. The CDR3 length is 15 residues. Incomplete CDR3 DNA: TGTACCAGCAGTGAAGTCCTGCGTGGTGCAAGTGAG. This translates into CTSSEVLRGASE. The full-length CDR3 reads as CTSSEVLRGASEQFF.

On this clone: The sequenced fragment ends 3 residues before the CDR3 boundary, so the rest is inferred from the germline J gene. V usage is TRBV19 and J usage is TRBJ2-2; TRBD1 agrees at 7 bases. Looked up from germline, CDR1 is LNHDA and CDR2 is SQIVND (reference sequence). CDR3 length: 15 amino acids. CDR3 DNA, as far as it was read: TGTGCCAGTAGTATCGCAGACAGGGTACATTCACCG. This translates into CASSIADRVHSP. The entire CDR3 sequence reads CASSIADRVHSPLFF.

For this clone: The sequenced fragment ends 3 residues before the CDR3 boundary, so the rest is inferred from the germline J gene. This chain joins TRBV5-1 and TRBJ2-5; TRBD2 aligns across 10 bases. Trimming at V came to 4 bases and at J to 2 bases, leaving 8 bases not matched to a gene. This CDR3 has 16 residues. The V gene's germline CDR1 is SGHRS and CDR2 YFSETQ. The CDR3 here is CASSRRLAGQQETQYF. CDR3 bases read: TGCGCCAGCAGCCGGCGACTAGCGGGCCAACAAGAGACC.

The sequenced part of the CDR3 DNA is TGTGCCAGTAGTATAGTCAACAGGCGAGAC. This sequence encodes CASSIVNRRD. The entire CDR3 reads CASSIVNRRDYTF. The chain links TRBV19 to TRBJ1-2; tentative D call: TRBD1 (5 bases). The sequence runs out 3 residues before the end of the CDR3; the remainder is reconstructed from the germline J gene. Germline V gene sequence: CDR1 LNHDA, CDR2 SQIVND (reference sequence). The CDR3 covers 13 residues.

For this clone: From the germline J gene comes the end of the CDR3, since the read stops 3 residues before it. The chain recombines TRBV2 with TRBJ1-2, with unresolved D. Germline CDR1 is SNHLY and CDR2 is FYNNEI. CDR3 length equals 12 residues. Between the trimmed V and J ends, which lost 5 bases and 4 bases, there was a span of 8 bases. Here the CDR3 reads CASSLSSYGYTF. Partial CDR3 DNA: TGTGCCAGCAGTCTTTCGTCCTATGGC.

Notes on this clone: The read terminates 3 residues ahead of where the CDR3 ends, so the germline J gene completes it. The chain recombines TRBV7-2 with TRBJ2-3; 11 nucleotides align to TRBD1. Germline V gene data show CDR1 as SGHTA and CDR2 as FQGNSA. This CDR3 has 15 residues. The CDR3 reads CASSLGGGQGETQYF. The CDR3 DNA, read in part, is TGTGCCAGCAGCTTAGGAGGGGGACAGGGGGAGACG.